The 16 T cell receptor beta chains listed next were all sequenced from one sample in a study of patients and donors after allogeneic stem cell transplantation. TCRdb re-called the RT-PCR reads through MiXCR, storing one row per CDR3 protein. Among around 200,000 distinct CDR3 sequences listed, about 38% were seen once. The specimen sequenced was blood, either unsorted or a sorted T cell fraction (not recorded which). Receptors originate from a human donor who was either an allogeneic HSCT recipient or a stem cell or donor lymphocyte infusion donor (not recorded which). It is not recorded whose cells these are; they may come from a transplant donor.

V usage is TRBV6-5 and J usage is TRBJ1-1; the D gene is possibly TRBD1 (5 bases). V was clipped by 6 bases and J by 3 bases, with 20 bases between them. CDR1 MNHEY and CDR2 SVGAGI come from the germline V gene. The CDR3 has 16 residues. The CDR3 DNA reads TGTGCCAGCAGAAGGGGAGAACCGGGAGGGGACACTGAAGCTTTCTTT. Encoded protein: CASRRGEPGGDTEAFF.

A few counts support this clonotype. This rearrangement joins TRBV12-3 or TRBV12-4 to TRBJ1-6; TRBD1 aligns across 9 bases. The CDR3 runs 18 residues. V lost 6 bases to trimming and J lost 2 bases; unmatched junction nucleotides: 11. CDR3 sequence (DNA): TGTGCCAGCAGCTCGCCCGGACAGGGGAGCCCCTATAATTCACCCCTCCACTTT. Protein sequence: CASSSPGQGSPYNSPLHF.

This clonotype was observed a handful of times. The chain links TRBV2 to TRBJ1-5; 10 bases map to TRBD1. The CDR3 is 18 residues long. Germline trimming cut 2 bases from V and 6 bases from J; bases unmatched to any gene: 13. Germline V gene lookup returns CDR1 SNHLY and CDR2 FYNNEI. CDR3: CASSELGQGRQIGQPQHF. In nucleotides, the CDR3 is TGTGCCAGCAGTGAATTGGGACAGGGGCGACAGATAGGTCAGCCCCAGCATTTT. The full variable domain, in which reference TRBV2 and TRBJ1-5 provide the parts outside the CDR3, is EPEVTQTPSHQVTQMGQEVILRCVPISNHLYFYWYRQILGQKVEFLVSFYNNEISEKSEIFDDQFSVERPDGSNFTLKIRSTKLEDSAMYFCASSELGQGRQIGQPQHFGDGTRLSIL.

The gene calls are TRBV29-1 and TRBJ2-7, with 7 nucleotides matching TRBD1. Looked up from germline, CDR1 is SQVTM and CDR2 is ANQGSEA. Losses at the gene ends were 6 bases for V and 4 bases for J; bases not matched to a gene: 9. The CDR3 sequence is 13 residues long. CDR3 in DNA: TGCAGCGTCTCGGGACAGACGCAATACGAGCAGTACTTC. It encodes CSVSGQTQYEQYF.

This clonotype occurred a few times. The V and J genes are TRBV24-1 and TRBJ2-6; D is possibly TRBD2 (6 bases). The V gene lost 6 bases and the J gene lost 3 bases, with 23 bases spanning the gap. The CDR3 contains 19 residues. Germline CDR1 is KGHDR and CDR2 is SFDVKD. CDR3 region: CATSPSRGGLGFGANVLTF. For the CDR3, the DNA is TGTGCCACCAGTCCTTCTCGCGGAGGGTTAGGTTTTGGGGCCAACGTCCTGACTTTC.

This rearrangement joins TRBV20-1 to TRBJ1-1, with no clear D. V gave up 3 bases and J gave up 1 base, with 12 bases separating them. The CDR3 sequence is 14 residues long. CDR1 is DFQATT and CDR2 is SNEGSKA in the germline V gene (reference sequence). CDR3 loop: CSASPGFPNTEAFF. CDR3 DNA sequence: TGCAGTGCTAGTCCAGGTTTTCCGAACACTGAAGCTTTCTTT.

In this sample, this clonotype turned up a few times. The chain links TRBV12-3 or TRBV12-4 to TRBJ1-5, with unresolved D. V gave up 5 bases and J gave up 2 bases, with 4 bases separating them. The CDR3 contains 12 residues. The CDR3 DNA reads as TGTGCCAGCAGTGACGGCAATCAGCCCCAGCATTTT. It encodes CASSDGNQPQHF.

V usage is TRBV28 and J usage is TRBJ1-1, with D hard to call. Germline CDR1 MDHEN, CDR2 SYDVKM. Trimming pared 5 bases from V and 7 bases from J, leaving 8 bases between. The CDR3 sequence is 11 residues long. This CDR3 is CASSPSYEAFF. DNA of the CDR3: TGTGCCAGCAGTCCAAGTTATGAAGCTTTCTTT.

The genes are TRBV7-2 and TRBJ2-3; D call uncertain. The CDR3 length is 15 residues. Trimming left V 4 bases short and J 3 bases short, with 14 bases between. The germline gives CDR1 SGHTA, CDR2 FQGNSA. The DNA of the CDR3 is TGTGCCAGCAGCTCGGAAGCAGGAAATACAGATACGCAGTATTTT. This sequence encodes CASSSEAGNTDTQYF. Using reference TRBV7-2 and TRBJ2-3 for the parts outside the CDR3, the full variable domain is GAGVSQSPSNKVTEKGKDVELRCDPISGHTALYWYRQSLGQGLEFLIYFQGNSAPDKSGLPSDRFSAERTGGSVSTLTIQRTQQEDSAVYLCASSSEAGNTDTQYFGPGTRLTVL.

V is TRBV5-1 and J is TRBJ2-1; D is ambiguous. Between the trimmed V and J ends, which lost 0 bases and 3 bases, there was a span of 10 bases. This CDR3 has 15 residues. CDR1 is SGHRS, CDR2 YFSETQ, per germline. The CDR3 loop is CASSLVTVLYNEQFF. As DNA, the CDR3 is TGCGCCAGCAGCTTGGTTACAGTCCTCTACAATGAGCAGTTCTTC.

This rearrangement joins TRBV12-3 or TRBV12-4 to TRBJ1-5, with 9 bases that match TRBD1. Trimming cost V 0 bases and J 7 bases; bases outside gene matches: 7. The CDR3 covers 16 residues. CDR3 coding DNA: TGTGCCAGCAGTTTAGCTTTGACGGACAGGGGACAGCCCCAGCATTTT. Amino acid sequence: CASSLALTDRGQPQHF.

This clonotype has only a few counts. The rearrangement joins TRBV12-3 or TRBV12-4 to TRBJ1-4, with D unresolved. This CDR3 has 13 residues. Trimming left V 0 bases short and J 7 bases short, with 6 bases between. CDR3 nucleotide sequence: TGTGCCAGCAGTTTAGCGCCCAGTGAAAAACTGTTTTTT. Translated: CASSLAPSEKLFF.

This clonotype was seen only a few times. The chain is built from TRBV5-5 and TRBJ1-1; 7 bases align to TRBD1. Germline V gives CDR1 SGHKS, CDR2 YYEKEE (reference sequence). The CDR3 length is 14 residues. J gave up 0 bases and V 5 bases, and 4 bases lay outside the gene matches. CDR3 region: CASSWDRMNTEAFF. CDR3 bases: TGTGCCAGCAGTTGGGACAGAATGAACACTGAAGCTTTCTTT.

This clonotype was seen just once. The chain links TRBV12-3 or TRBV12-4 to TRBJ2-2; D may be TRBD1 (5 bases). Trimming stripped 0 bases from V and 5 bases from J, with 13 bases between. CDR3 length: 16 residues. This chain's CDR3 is CASSLAPGSRTGELFF. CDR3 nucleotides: TGTGCCAGCAGTTTAGCCCCAGGGTCACGAACCGGGGAGCTGTTTTTT.

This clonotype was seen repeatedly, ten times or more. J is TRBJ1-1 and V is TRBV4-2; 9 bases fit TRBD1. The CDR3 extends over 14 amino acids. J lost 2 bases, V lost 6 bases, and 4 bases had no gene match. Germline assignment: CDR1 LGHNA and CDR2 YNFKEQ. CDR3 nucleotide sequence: TGTGCCAGCAGACAGGGGGCGCTTAACACTGAAGCTTTCTTT. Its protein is CASRQGALNTEAFF.

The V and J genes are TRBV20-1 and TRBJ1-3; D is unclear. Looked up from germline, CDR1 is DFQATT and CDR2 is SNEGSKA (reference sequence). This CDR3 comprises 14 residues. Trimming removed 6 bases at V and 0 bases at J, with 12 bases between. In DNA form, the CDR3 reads TGCAGTGCAGTAGGGCGGGACTCTGGAAACACCATATATTTT. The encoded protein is CSAVGRDSGNTIYF.